Listed here are 9 T cell receptor beta chains from one sample, sequenced in a study of T cells of healthy individuals listed by TCRdb under 2018. Library prep was done by 5' RACE. Sequenced on an Illumina MiSeq. TCRdb trimmed public reads at Q25 via fastp, called clones via MiXCR and kept in-frame beta chains. Rows merge per CDR3 protein into single entries with the most common DNA and genes. A total of approximately 100,000 distinct CDR3 sequences appear in this sample, about 16% of them only once. The ten largest make up 6.2% of the sample. The receptors shown here come from a human donor in good health.

The CDR3 DNA is TGTGCCATCAGTGAAAGCAAGGCAGAGGCTAAAAACATTCAGTACTTC. Translation gives CAISESKAEAKNIQYF. The chain has TRBV10-3 and TRBJ2-4; D gene ambiguous. V gave up 3 bases and J gave up 4 bases, with 16 bases separating them. CDR3 length: 16 residues. Germline lookup yields CDR1 ENHRY and CDR2 SYGVKD.

This clonotype showed up just a few times. This chain links TRBV24-1 with TRBJ2-3; 8 bases match TRBD1. V was clipped by 3 bases and J by 2 bases; unmatched bases: 15. The germline V gene has CDR1 KGHDR and CDR2 SFDVKD. This CDR3 is built from 19 residues. CDR3 protein: CATSDPFLGNRGYTDTQYF. The CDR3 DNA sequence: TGTGCCACCAGTGATCCCTTCTTGGGCAACAGGGGGTACACAGATACGCAGTATTTT.

This clonotype has at least ten counts. As DNA, the CDR3 is TGTGCCATCAGTGCTGGCGGGACTGGCGATGAGCAGTTCTTC. Translation: CAISAGGTGDEQFF. The chain carries TRBV10-3 and TRBJ2-1; D is possibly TRBD2 (6 bases). V was pared by 4 bases and J by 8 bases, with 15 bases between. CDR3 length equals 14 residues. CDR1 and CDR2 from the germline V gene are ENHRY and SYGVKD.

Concerning this clonotype: A much larger clone sits a single nucleotide away, making a read error possible. CDR3 nucleotides: TGTGCCAGCAGTTTGTCTGGGTTCCTACGCCTGGAGACCCAGTACTTC. This encodes CASSLSGFLRLETQYF. The chain couples TRBV27 to TRBJ2-5; D ambiguous. CDR1 is MNHEY, CDR2 SMNVEV, per germline (reference sequence). The germline V and J ends were trimmed by 3 bases and 5 bases, with 19 bases remaining between them. The CDR3 has 16 amino acids.

The chain employs TRBV14 and TRBJ2-7; the match to TRBD2 covers 7 bases. CDR1 and CDR2 from the germline V gene are SGHDN and FVKESK. This CDR3 has 15 amino acids. V trimming: 8 bases; J trimming: 2 bases; junction bases outside the gene matches: 12. The CDR3 sequence is CASGRSGNLPYEQYF. The CDR3, as DNA: TGTGCCAGCGGCCGGAGCGGGAATCTCCCCTACGAGCAGTACTTC.

The sample holds many counts of this clonotype. The rearrangement uses TRBV19 and TRBJ1-5; D perhaps matches TRBD1 (6 bases). With 6 bases removed from V and 4 bases from J, the gap between germline ends came to 16 bases. This CDR3 contains 15 residues. Per germline, CDR1 LNHDA and CDR2 SQIVND (reference sequence). CDR3 in amino acids: CASRDTGASNQPQHF. DNA of the CDR3: TGTGCCAGTAGGGACACGGGGGCTTCGAATCAGCCCCAGCATTTT.

This clonotype was seen many times. V usage is TRBV9 and J usage is TRBJ2-2, with TRBD1 as a possible D gene (5 bases). V lost 2 bases, J lost 6 bases, and 5 bases lay in between. Per the germline V gene, CDR1 is SGDLS and CDR2 is YYNGEE. CDR3 length: 12 residues. The CDR3 DNA is TGTGCCAGCAGCGTCAGGGCCGGGGAGCTGTTTTTT. This translates into CASSVRAGELFF.

There are a few counts of this clonotype. Written as DNA, the CDR3 is TGCAGTGCTAGAGAGCTCAATGAGCAGTTCTTC. This translates into CSARELNEQFF. The J gene is TRBJ2-1, the V gene TRBV20-1; the D is unclear. The germline V gene has CDR1 DFQATT and CDR2 SNEGSKA (reference sequence). This CDR3 is 11 amino acids long. The germline V and J ends were trimmed by 0 bases and 6 bases, with 3 bases remaining between them.

At least ten counts were recorded for this clonotype. The V gene is TRBV15, the J gene TRBJ1-1; D unresolved. The germline V gene encodes CDR1 LNHNV and CDR2 YYDKDF (reference sequence). Trimming left V 0 bases short and J 1 base short, with 9 bases between. The length of the CDR3 is 15 residues. The CDR3 protein is CATSRDPLGNTEAFF. For the CDR3, the DNA is TGTGCCACCAGCAGAGATCCCTTGGGGAACACTGAAGCTTTCTTT.